Listed below are T cell receptor beta chains from one sample, sequenced in a study of blood T cell repertoires in COVID-19. Repertoires were generated with immunoSEQ multiplex PCR, while TCRdb's copy carries only in-frame clones and drops some. The sample records 60,000 to 70,000 clones, around 80% being singletons. Sequences were obtained from peripheral blood. The source of these receptors is an elderly man with acute or convalescent COVID-19. Both conserved end residues are part of each CDR3. A D gene is named only where the DNA matches it firmly. Rows give clone size only sometimes, using once, few, many, or a class for an expanded clone.

clone_size j_call v_call d_call cdr3_nt cdr3_aa
NA TRBJ1-4 TRBV9 NA TGTGCCAGCAGCGTGCTTAGCGGGGAAGGTGAAAAACTGTTTTTT CASSVLSGEGEKLFF
few TRBJ2-2 TRBV11-2 NA TGTGCCAGCAGCTTGGGGCCTACCACCGGGGAGCTGTTTTTT CASSLGPTTGELFF
NA TRBJ1-3 TRBV27 NA TGTGCCAGCAGTTTAACTACTGGAAACACCATATATTTT CASSLTTGNTIYF
many TRBJ2-7 TRBV5-1 TRBD2 TGCGCCAGCAGATTTAGCGGGAGGGCCAGTGGTGCCTACGAGCAGTACTTC CASRFSGRASGAYEQYF
few TRBJ1-3 TRBV7-8 NA TGTGCCAGCAGCAACATTAGACAGTTCTCTGGAAACACCATATATTTT CASSNIRQFSGNTIYF
NA TRBJ1-3 TRBV11-1 NA TGTGCCAGCAGCCGCGACAGAGCTGGAAACACCATATATTTT CASSRDRAGNTIYF
NA TRBJ1-4 TRBV30 NA TGTGCCTGGAGTGAGCAGGGTAATGAAAAACTGTTTTTT CAWSEQGNEKLFF
few TRBJ1-2 TRBV5-4 NA TGTGCCAGCACGATCGGTCTTGGCTACACCTTC CASTIGLGYTF
NA TRBJ1-4 TRBV5-4 NA TGTGCCAGCAGCTCCCAGGGTGGGCAGGGCGTAAAACTGTTTTTT CASSSQGGQGVKLFF
NA TRBJ2-1 TRBV6-5 NA TGTGCCAGCAGTTTTTTAGGGGGTTTTACCTACAATGAGCAGTTCTTC CASSFLGGFTYNEQFF
NA TRBJ1-5 TRBV12-3/TRBV12-4 NA TGTGCCAGCAGTTTACGGCTAGGTCAGCCCCAGCATTTT CASSLRLGQPQHF
NA TRBJ2-7 TRBV5-4 NA TGTGCCAGCACTAGGTCGGGAGCGGACGAGCAGTACTTC CASTRSGADEQYF
NA TRBJ1-1 TRBV3-1/TRBV3-2 NA TGTGCCAGCAGCCAAGGAGCGCGACGGGAAGCTTTCTTT CASSQGARREAFF
NA TRBJ1-2 TRBV5-4 TRBD1 TGTGCCAGCAGCTCCCCGAGACAGGGTTTGGACTATGGCTACACCTTC CASSSPRQGLDYGYTF
once TRBJ1-5 TRBV4-3 NA TGCGCCAGCAGCCAACAGAGCAATCAGCCCCAGCATTTT CASSQQSNQPQHF
NA TRBJ2-2 TRBV7-3 NA TGTGCCAGCAGCTCGGTTAGCGGTACCGGGGAGCTGTTTTTT CASSSVSGTGELFF
once TRBJ2-1 TRBV11-2 TRBD2 TGTGCCAGCAGCCATGGGGCGGGAGGCGAGTACAATGAGCAGTTCTTC CASSHGAGGEYNEQFF
NA TRBJ1-5 TRBV6-2/TRBV6-3 NA TGTGCCAGCAGCGGCAACTGGCTCGGGTATAGCAATCAGCCCCAGCATTTT CASSGNWLGYSNQPQHF
NA TRBJ2-1 TRBV7-2 TRBD2 TGTGCCAGCAGCCCTATTAGAGCGGGGGGCTACAATGAGCAGTTCTTC CASSPIRAGGYNEQFF
NA TRBJ2-3 TRBV2 NA TGTGCCAGCAGACTGAAGCGGGATACGCAGTATTTT CASRLKRDTQYF
NA TRBJ1-2 TRBV11-2 NA TGTGCCAGCAGCCGCAGGGTCGACTATGGCTACACCTTC CASSRRVDYGYTF
few TRBJ2-5 TRBV5-1 TRBD2 TGCGCCAGCAGCACCCTAGCGGGGGGGCTAGGACAAGAGACCCAGTACTTC CASSTLAGGLGQETQYF
NA TRBJ2-2 TRBV7-3 NA TGTGCCAGCAGCTTTTACGGGAACACCGGGGAGCTGTTTTTT CASSFYGNTGELFF
NA TRBJ2-7 TRBV11-3 NA TGTGCCAGCAGCCCCGAGGGGGTCTACGAGCAGTACTTC CASSPEGVYEQYF
NA TRBJ2-3 TRBV27 TRBD2 TGTGCCAGCAGTTTAGGGACTAGCGGGGCAGATACGCAGTATTTT CASSLGTSGADTQYF
NA TRBJ2-3 TRBV5-6 NA TGTGCCAGCAGCTTTTACCAGGGCGCAGATACGCAGTATTTT CASSFYQGADTQYF
NA TRBJ2-2 TRBV7-2 NA TGTGCCAGCAGCTTACCCGGGGGAGGCATCGGGGAGCTGTTTTTT CASSLPGGGIGELFF
NA TRBJ1-1 TRBV10-3 NA TGTGCCATCAGTGAGTACGGCAGGATGAACACTGAAGCTTTCTTT CAISEYGRMNTEAFF
NA TRBJ2-1 TRBV7-2 TRBD2 TGTGCCAGCAGCTTTTTTGCGGGAGGAGGTGGGGGCAATGAGCAGTTCTTC CASSFFAGGGGGNEQFF
few TRBJ2-2 TRBV4-2 TRBD2 TGTGCCAGCAGCCAGGTGGCCGGGCTAGCGGGAAAGGGGACAAACACCGGGGAGCTGTTTTTT CASSQVAGLAGKGTNTGELFF
NA TRBJ2-5 TRBV5-1 NA TGCGCCAGCACCACAGCTCGACACACAGAGACCCAGTACTTC CASTTARHTETQYF
NA TRBJ1-5 TRBV2 NA TGTGCCAGCAGTGGGCAAGGGCGCGGGGAGCCCCAGCATTTT CASSGQGRGEPQHF
NA TRBJ2-7 TRBV6-5 NA TGTGCCAGCAGTTACTCCCCAAAATCCTACGAGCAGTACTTC CASSYSPKSYEQYF
NA TRBJ2-1 TRBV11-2 TRBD2 TGTGCCAGCAGCCCTACGACTAGCGTCAATGAGCAGTTCTTC CASSPTTSVNEQFF
once TRBJ1-4 TRBV5-6 TRBD1 TGTGCCAGCAGCGTGACAGGGTCTCAGGCTAATGAAAAACTGTTTTTT CASSVTGSQANEKLFF
NA TRBJ2-3 TRBV18 TRBD2 TGTGCCAGCTCACCACCAACGGGAGGGCCAGACACAGATACGCAGTATTTT CASSPPTGGPDTDTQYF
once TRBJ2-1 TRBV19 TRBD2 TGTGCCAGTAGTATAGGGACTAGCGAAATCAATGAGCAGTTCTTC CASSIGTSEINEQFF
NA TRBJ1-2 TRBV18 TRBD1 TGTGCCAGCTCACCCGGGACAGATGGCTACACCTTC CASSPGTDGYTF
NA TRBJ2-3 TRBV7-9 TRBD2 TGTGCCAGCAGACCGAGGCAGCGGGGGGGCGAGAGCACAGATACGCAGTATTTT CASRPRQRGGESTDTQYF
many TRBJ2-3 TRBV9 NA TGTGCCAGCAGCGTAGGTAGGGGTACAGATACGCAGTATTTT CASSVGRGTDTQYF
few TRBJ1-4 TRBV28 NA TGTGCCAGCAGTATACGATCGCCTTATTTAGGGGTGGGTAATGAAAAACTGTTTTTT CASSIRSPYLGVGNEKLFF